These 13 T cell receptor beta chains were all obtained from the same sample, sequenced in a study of identical twins (dated by TCRdb to 2016 to 2017). The library relied on 5' RACE. The instrument given in TCRdb is Illumina HiSeq 2000. TCRdb passed the public sequencing reads through fastp at Q25 and MiXCR, retaining productive beta sequences. Records with the same CDR3 protein are collapsed into one entry carrying the most frequent genes and DNA. In all, the sample holds around 570,000 distinct CDR3 sequences, and more than 9% of those were seen once. 2.5% to 3.5% of the sample belongs to the ten largest clones. These same records also appear under a second study, on yellow fever vaccine responses in identical twins.

The specimen sequenced was PBMCs. These receptors were taken from a woman under 30 in good health.

This clonotype was counted only a few times. The chain carries TRBV4-1 and TRBJ2-7, with D possibly being TRBD2 (5 bases). CDR1 is MGHRA, CDR2 YSYEKL, per germline. The CDR3 extends over 13 amino acids. V shed 0 bases and J shed 5 bases, with 8 bases lying between them. CDR3 loop: CASSQDSGNEQYF. The CDR3 DNA sequence: TGCGCCAGCAGCCAAGATTCGGGGAACGAGCAGTACTTC.

The chain employs TRBV29-1 and TRBJ2-3; D may match TRBD1 or TRBD2 (5 bases each). V lost 4 bases, J lost 2 bases, and 19 bases lay in between. This CDR3 spans 16 amino acids. The V gene's germline CDR1 is SQVTM and CDR2 ANQGSEA. The CDR3 here is CSVGRLGTANTDTQYF. In DNA, the CDR3 is TGCAGCGTTGGGAGGTTAGGGACGGCGAACACAGATACGCAGTATTTT.

This clonotype was observed a handful of times. V gene TRBV6-2 or TRBV6-3 combines with J gene TRBJ1-3; D possibly corresponds to TRBD1 (5 bases). Germline V gene data show CDR1 as MNHEY and CDR2 as SVGEGT. V dropped 6 bases and J dropped 0 bases, with 12 bases sitting between them. The CDR3 totals 15 residues. CDR3 DNA sequence: TGTGCCAGCAGAACGGGACGGTACTCTGGAAACACCATATATTTT. It encodes CASRTGRYSGNTIYF.

The chain carries TRBV7-8 and TRBJ1-1, with TRBD1 as a possible D gene (6 bases). V lost 3 bases, J lost 0 bases, and 17 bases lay in between. Germline assignment: CDR1 SGHVS and CDR2 FQNEAQ. The CDR3 is 17 residues long. Here the CDR3 reads CASSLVMWGHMNTEAFF. In nucleotides, the CDR3 is TGTGCCAGCAGCTTGGTTATGTGGGGACACATGAACACTGAAGCTTTCTTT.

This clonotype was recorded at least ten times. This rearrangement joins TRBV20-1 to TRBJ2-5; the match to TRBD2 covers 8 bases. This CDR3 is built from 15 residues. The V segment lost 0 bases and the J segment 2 bases; nucleotides outside the gene matches: 5. The germline V gene has CDR1 DFQATT and CDR2 SNEGSKA (reference sequence). The CDR3 nucleotides read TGCAGTGCTAGAGAGGTTAGCGGGGAACAAGAGACCCAGTACTTC. Residues: CSAREVSGEQETQYF.

In this sample, this clonotype turned up a few times. The gene calls are TRBV3-1 and TRBJ2-5, with TRBD2 identical over 10 bases. This CDR3 is built from 15 residues. V shed 4 bases and J 1 base; nucleotides not matched to a gene: 3. The germline V gene encodes CDR1 LGHDT and CDR2 YNNKEL (reference sequence). CDR3 loop: CASSRSGRSQETQYF. The CDR3 nucleotides read TGTGCCAGCAGCCGTAGCGGGAGGTCCCAAGAGACCCAGTACTTC.

The rearrangement uses TRBV29-1 and TRBJ2-1; no reliable D call. V was shortened by 3 bases and J by 8 bases, with 11 bases between the two germline ends. CDR1 is SQVTM and CDR2 is ANQGSEA in the germline V gene. This CDR3 is 12 amino acids long. CDR3 loop: CSVEGYRDEQFF. CDR3 coding DNA: TGCAGCGTTGAGGGGTATCGAGATGAGCAGTTCTTC.

This clonotype was picked up a small number of times. The V gene is TRBV5-1, the J gene TRBJ2-5, with 7 bases aligning to TRBD1. The germline gives CDR1 SGHRS, CDR2 YFSETQ. The junction had 7 bases not matched to a gene; V was cut back by 0 bases and J by 5 bases. This CDR3 region has 15 residues. CDR3 nucleotide sequence: TGCGCCAGCAGCTTGGGACAGGGTAGGGCGGAGACCCAGTACTTC. Encoded protein: CASSLGQGRAETQYF.

This clonotype was seen a handful of times. The chain combines TRBV7-9 with TRBJ2-7; D not certain. CDR1 and CDR2 (germline): SEHNR, FQNEAQ (reference sequence). CDR3 size: 11 residues. Trimming stripped 7 bases from V and 2 bases from J, with 6 bases between. The CDR3 is CASTDTYEQYF. CDR3 nucleotides: TGTGCCAGCACCGACACCTACGAGCAGTACTTC.

This clonotype was seen more than once but under ten times. The rearrangement uses TRBV10-1 and TRBJ1-1, with TRBD1 matching 9 bases. The CDR3 totals 12 residues. Germline V gene data show CDR1 as WNHNN and CDR2 as SYGVQD (reference sequence). The V gene end was trimmed by 6 bases and the J gene end by 11 bases; junction bases not matched to a gene: 7. The CDR3 coding sequence is TGCGCCAGCAGGGCGGACAGGGGAGCGGCTTTCTTT. Translated, it gives CASRADRGAAFF.

The V and J genes are TRBV6-2 or TRBV6-3 and TRBJ2-1; a possible D gene is TRBD2 (5 bases). This CDR3 comprises 13 residues. Germline CDR1 MNHEY, CDR2 SVGEGT. V was cut by 8 bases and J by 5 bases, with 13 bases left in between. CDR3 residues: CASFTRYNNEQFF. The CDR3 DNA sequence: TGTGCCAGCTTTACTAGATACAACAATGAGCAGTTCTTC.

The CDR3 sequence: CAISESIGHSYNEQFF. The CDR3 bases are TGTGCCATCAGTGAGTCGATCGGGCACTCCTACAATGAGCAGTTCTTC. The chain recombines TRBV10-3 with TRBJ2-1; D is unclear. Trimming removed 0 bases at V and 0 bases at J, with 9 bases between. In germline, CDR1 is ENHRY, CDR2 SYGVKD. CDR3 length: 16 amino acids.

There are many counts of this clonotype. The chain recombines TRBV25-1 with TRBJ2-7; the D is unclear. Deletions cut 0 bases from V and 7 bases from J, with 13 bases between. CDR1 and CDR2 (germline): MGHDK, SYGVNS. The CDR3 is 14 amino acids. The CDR3 sequence: CASSEYSGVGEQYF. The CDR3 nucleotides are TGTGCCAGCAGTGAATATTCTGGGGTGGGAGAGCAGTACTTC.